This T cell receptor beta chain stems from a study of CD8+ T cells in alopecia areata. Study as a whole: Tofacitinib was given for 6 to 18 months, then stopped for 6 months.

The CDR3 has 14 amino acids. Germline-derived CDR1 and CDR2 are WNHNN and SYGVQD (reference sequence). Trimming took 2 bases from V and 0 from J, leaving 7 bases between them. Investigators isolated RNA and reverse transcribed it into cDNA to act as the sequencing template. The repertoire was sequenced with immunoSEQ multiplex PCR; TCRdb's copy has only in-frame clones and lacks some. In the table there are over 200,000 clones, approximately 52% of which are singletons. This receptor was obtained from a human donor with alopecia areata. Here the sequenced sample was CD4+ T cells sorted from blood, taken at week 0. The chain links TRBV10-1 to TRBJ1-1; D is unresolved. The CDR3 nucleotides read TGCGCCAGCAGTGAGGCACGGGTGAACACTGAAGCTTTCTTT. It translates to CASSEARVNTEAFF.